Below, 28 T cell receptor beta chains from the same sample are listed, as sequenced in a study of response to subunit inactivated influenza vaccine. TCRdb redid the calling of the RT-PCR reads with MiXCR, one entry per CDR3 protein. The sample holds approximately 680,000 distinct CDR3 sequences, 15% to 19% seen once. The material was PBMCs from blood, obtained about 12 days after vaccination. The source of these receptors is a man in his fifties or sixties who received an inactivated influenza vaccine.

The chain links TRBV18 to TRBJ2-5; TRBD1 matches at 9 bases. Losses at the gene ends were 7 bases for V and 4 bases for J; bases not matched to a gene: 4. Germline values: CDR1 KGHSH, CDR2 LQKENI. The CDR3 has 13 residues. CDR3 nucleotide sequence: TGTGCCAGCTACCGGGACAGGGCAGAGACCCAGTACTTC. Amino acids: CASYRDRAETQYF.

The chain is built from TRBV5-1 and TRBJ2-5, with D possibly being TRBD1 (5 bases). Between the trimmed V and J ends, which lost 4 bases and 5 bases, there was a span of 18 bases. The CDR3 has 15 amino acids. From germline, CDR1 is SGHRS and CDR2 YFSETQ. CDR3 nucleotide sequence: TGCGCCAGCAGCCCGGCGCCAGGGATCAGGGAGACCCAGTACTTC. The encoded protein is CASSPAPGIRETQYF. Full variable domain (missing parts from reference TRBV5-1 and TRBJ2-5): KAGVTQTPRYLIKTRGQQVTLSCSPISGHRSVSWYQQTPGQGLQFLFEYFSETQRNKGNFPGRFSGRQFSNSRSEMNVSTLELGDSALYLCASSPAPGIRETQYFGPGTRLLVL.

This clonotype was recorded at least ten times. The rearrangement links TRBV3-1 to TRBJ2-5; 7 nucleotides match TRBD1. Germline lookup yields CDR1 LGHDT and CDR2 YNNKEL (reference sequence). The CDR3 totals 16 residues. The V and J ends lost 4 bases and 5 bases, in that order; junction bases with no gene match: 13. The CDR3 nucleotides are TGTGCCAGCAGCCTTTACTCCCAGGGGGTTGTGGAGACCCAGTACTTC. It yields the protein CASSLYSQGVVETQYF.

The V gene is TRBV6-2 or TRBV6-3, the J gene TRBJ2-1, with D possibly being TRBD2 (6 bases). Trimming removed 6 bases at V and 8 bases at J, with 23 bases between. Germline CDR1 is MNHEY and CDR2 is SVGEGT. The CDR3 spans 16 residues. The CDR3 is CASRGGLKFYSDEQFF. CDR3 coding DNA: TGTGCCAGCAGGGGGGGTTTAAAGTTTTACAGCGATGAGCAGTTCTTC.

This clonotype appeared a few times. The chain joins TRBV15 to TRBJ2-7; a weak D match, TRBD2 (5 bases). The CDR3 has 11 amino acids. Germline loops: CDR1 LNHNV, CDR2 YYDKDF (reference sequence). Trimming took off 8 bases at V and 1 base at J, with 6 bases between the two ends. As DNA, the CDR3 is TGTGCCACCGGGGAGTCCTACGAGCAGTACTTC. It yields the protein CATGESYEQYF.

The V and J genes are TRBV2 and TRBJ2-6; D unresolved. The length of the CDR3 is 17 residues. Germline assignment: CDR1 SNHLY and CDR2 FYNNEI. V lost 5 bases, J lost 0 bases, and 14 bases lay in between. The CDR3 sequence: CASSPVSRFSGANVLTF. The CDR3 region has the DNA TGTGCCAGCAGTCCCGTGAGCCGGTTCTCTGGGGCCAACGTCCTGACTTTC.

This chain joins TRBV29-1 and TRBJ2-1; tentative D call: TRBD1 (6 bases). Germline CDR1 reads SQVTM; CDR2 reads ANQGSEA. The CDR3 has 15 amino acids. Deletions cut 7 bases from V and 0 bases from J, with 16 bases between. CDR3 in DNA: TGCAGCGCATCCCCGACAGGTAGCTCCTACAATGAGCAGTTCTTC. This translates into CSASPTGSSYNEQFF.

V is TRBV18 and J is TRBJ1-3; 9 bases fit TRBD1. The germline V gene has CDR1 KGHSH and CDR2 LQKENI. CDR3 length equals 15 residues. Unmatched junction bases numbered 3, after V lost 2 bases and J lost 4 bases. CDR3 sequence reads: CASSPGQGRGNTIYF. The CDR3 DNA reads as TGTGCCAGCTCACCAGGACAGGGGAGAGGAAACACCATATATTTT.

The sample holds many counts of this clonotype. The rearrangement joins TRBV7-2 to TRBJ1-4; D possibly corresponds to TRBD1 (6 bases). Trimming removed 5 bases at V and 14 bases at J, with 12 bases between. In germline, CDR1 is SGHTA, CDR2 FQGNSA. This CDR3 is 11 amino acids long. For the CDR3, the DNA is TGTGCCAGCAGCAACCGGGACAACCTGTTTTTT. Its protein product is CASSNRDNLFF.

Regarding this clonotype: At one end, the junction sequence differs from germline, possibly due to a read error. The chain joins TRBV12-3 or TRBV12-4 to TRBJ2-3, with D tentatively TRBD1 or TRBD2 (5 bases each). The CDR3 is made up of 15 amino acids. This chain's CDR3 is CTSSRDGYLGDTQYF. CDR3 nucleotides: TGTACCAGCAGCCGGGACGGCTATTTGGGGGATACGCAGTATTTT.

A few counts support this clonotype. This chain connects TRBV7-8 to TRBJ2-1; no reliable D call. Per germline, CDR1 SGHVS and CDR2 FQNEAQ. The V and J ends lost 2 bases and 9 bases respectively, with 8 bases between them. The CDR3 runs 12 residues. For the CDR3, the DNA is TGTGCCAGCAGCTTAAGAAGAGTTGAGCAGTTCTTC. Its protein product is CASSLRRVEQFF.

The J gene is TRBJ1-4, the V gene TRBV7-9; D gene ambiguous. CDR1 is SEHNR, CDR2 FQNEAQ, per germline (reference sequence). The CDR3 length is 12 residues. V was trimmed by 7 bases and J by 5 bases, leaving 8 bases between them. DNA for the CDR3: TGTGCCAGCATGACCGAAAATGAAAAACTGTTTTTT. Translating gives CASMTENEKLFF.

The V gene is TRBV29-1, the J gene TRBJ2-5; D uncertain. Looked up from germline, CDR1 is SQVTM and CDR2 is ANQGSEA. V lost 6 bases to trimming and J lost 5 bases, with 7 bases between them. CDR3 length equals 10 residues. The CDR3 is CSVETETQYF. The CDR3 bases are TGCAGCGTCGAAACGGAGACCCAGTACTTC. The variable domain in full, with the rest retrieved from reference TRBV29-1 and TRBJ2-5, is SAVISQKPSRDICQRGTSLTIQCQVDSQVTMMFWYRQQPGQSLTLIATANQGSEATYESGFVIDKFPISRPNLTFSTLTVSNMSPEDSSIYLCSVETETQYFGPGTRLLVL.

This clonotype has only a few counts. The chain recombines TRBV20-1 with TRBJ1-1, with D hard to call. The length of the CDR3 is 14 residues. Looked up from germline, CDR1 is DFQATT and CDR2 is SNEGSKA (reference sequence). Trimming took off 1 base at V and 2 bases at J, with 11 bases between the two ends. CDR3 sequence reads: CSARVGSPNTEAFF. CDR3 nucleotides: TGCAGTGCTAGAGTGGGAAGTCCAAACACTGAAGCTTTCTTT.

V and J are TRBV2 and TRBJ2-5, with a possible D match to TRBD2 (5 bases). Germline V gene data show CDR1 as SNHLY and CDR2 as FYNNEI. This CDR3 spans 16 amino acids. V was trimmed by 4 bases and J by 1 base, leaving 16 bases between them. CDR3 amino acids: CASSGAGMASQETQYF. CDR3 in DNA: TGTGCCAGCAGTGGGGCCGGGATGGCCTCCCAAGAGACCCAGTACTTC.

In DNA, the CDR3 is TGTGCCAGTAGTATAGACCCCCGACAGGGAGGCAATCAGCCCCAGCATTTT. Amino acid sequence: CASSIDPRQGGNQPQHF. The chain carries TRBV19 and TRBJ1-5, with 7 bases lining up with TRBD1. Germline-derived CDR1 and CDR2 are LNHDA and SQIVND (reference sequence). The CDR3 is 17 residues long. The junction had 7 bases not matched to a gene; V was cut back by 0 bases and J by 2 bases.

V and J are TRBV30 and TRBJ2-2, with 10 nucleotides matching TRBD2. After removal of 3 bases from V and 6 bases from J, the junction contained 7 bases not matched to a gene. This CDR3 has 15 amino acids. Per the germline V gene, CDR1 is GTSNPN and CDR2 is SVGIG (reference sequence). In DNA form, the CDR3 reads TGTGCCTGGAGGAAAATAGCGGGGGGATCCGGGGAGCTGTTTTTT. It specifies CAWRKIAGGSGELFF.

The sample holds a few counts of this clonotype. V is TRBV6-2 or TRBV6-3 and J is TRBJ2-6; 7 nucleotides agree with TRBD1. Per germline, CDR1 MNHEY and CDR2 SVGEGT. V shed 3 bases, J shed 1 base, and the junction held 3 bases outside the gene matches. The CDR3 has 16 residues. The CDR3 bases are TGTGCCAGCAGTTATGACAGGGTTTCTGGGGCCAACGTCCTGACTTTC. This codes for CASSYDRVSGANVLTF.

The chain is built from TRBV5-1 and TRBJ2-7; 7 bases map to TRBD2. Trimming took 7 bases from V and 1 from J; bases not matched to a gene: 8. Germline CDR1 is SGHRS and CDR2 is YFSETQ. CDR3 length: 14 amino acids. This chain's CDR3 is CASSPGLQSYEQYF. The CDR3 DNA reads TGCGCCAGCTCCCCGGGACTACAATCCTACGAGCAGTACTTC.

The chain is built from TRBV5-1 and TRBJ2-1; no clear D gene. CDR3 length: 15 amino acids. V gave up 0 bases and J gave up 6 bases, with 13 bases separating them. Germline V gene sequence: CDR1 SGHRS, CDR2 YFSETQ. This chain's CDR3 is CASSLAPPTGNEQFF. CDR3 coding DNA: TGCGCCAGCAGCTTGGCCCCCCCGACCGGCAATGAGCAGTTCTTC. Variable domain in full (rest from reference TRBV5-1 and TRBJ2-1): KAGVTQTPRYLIKTRGQQVTLSCSPISGHRSVSWYQQTPGQGLQFLFEYFSETQRNKGNFPGRFSGRQFSNSRSEMNVSTLELGDSALYLCASSLAPPTGNEQFFGPGTRLTVL.

This clonotype has ten or more counts. In DNA form, the CDR3 reads TGTGCCAGCAGCGTAGTTGGCGGGAGGGCTGGAGATACGCAGTATTTT. Translating gives CASSVVGGRAGDTQYF. The J gene is TRBJ2-3, the V gene TRBV9; 9 bases map to TRBD2. The CDR3 runs 16 residues. Trimming at V came to 0 bases and at J to 5 bases, leaving 7 bases not matched to a gene. From germline, CDR1 is SGDLS and CDR2 YYNGEE.

CDR3 loop: CASRHRTSGSRDEQFF. CDR3 nucleotide sequence: TGTGCCAGCAGACACCGGACTAGCGGGAGTAGAGATGAGCAGTTCTTC. The chain employs TRBV6-1 and TRBJ2-1, with 13 positions matching TRBD2. The CDR3 has 16 amino acids. Germline V CDR1 and CDR2: MNHNS, SASEGT. Trimming at V came to 6 bases and at J to 8 bases, leaving 10 bases not matched to a gene.

This clonotype was observed a handful of times. This sequence joins TRBV5-4 and TRBJ2-1; tentatively, D is TRBD2 (7 bases). This CDR3 has 19 residues. Germline CDR1 and CDR2: SGHNT and YYREEE (reference sequence). Trimming removed 0 bases from V and 5 bases from J, with 24 bases in between. The CDR3: CASSLAGRGTRTKHNEQFF. The CDR3 DNA follows: TGTGCCAGCAGCTTGGCGGGGAGGGGGACTCGAACAAAACACAATGAGCAGTTCTTC.

This clonotype occurred a few times. The CDR3 spells CAISELGRLPSYEQYF. CDR3 coding DNA: TGTGCCATCAGTGAGCTGGGACGACTACCCTCCTACGAGCAGTACTTC. This sequence joins TRBV10-3 and TRBJ2-7, with D perhaps being TRBD1 or TRBD2 (5 bases each). The CDR3 is 16 residues long. V was pared by 2 bases and J by 0 bases, with 14 bases between. Germline CDR1 ENHRY, CDR2 SYGVKD.

This clonotype was counted only a few times. CDR3 nucleotide sequence: TGCAGTGCCCGGGGGCGTTACCTCACAGATACGCAGTATTTT. This codes for CSARGRYLTDTQYF. The chain carries TRBV20-1 and TRBJ2-3; D may correspond to TRBD1 or TRBD2 (6 bases each). Germline V gene sequence: CDR1 DFQATT, CDR2 SNEGSKA (reference sequence). The CDR3 runs to 14 residues. V was clipped by 6 bases and J by 2 bases, with 15 bases between them.

The sample holds a few counts of this clonotype. The chain combines TRBV5-1 with TRBJ2-5; the D gene is possibly TRBD2 (6 bases). This CDR3 region has 15 residues. The germline V gene encodes CDR1 SGHRS and CDR2 YFSETQ. Trimming removed 5 bases from V and 5 bases from J, with 19 bases in between. The CDR3 nucleotides read TGCGCCAGCAGTAAAGGTGGAAACCGGGGGGAGACCCAGTACTTC. Protein product: CASSKGGNRGETQYF.

The chain recombines TRBV4-3 with TRBJ1-6; a possible D gene is TRBD1 (5 bases). Trimming removed 0 bases from V and 11 bases from J, with 14 bases in between. Germline CDR1 and CDR2: LGHNA and YSLEER. The CDR3 extends over 15 amino acids. The CDR3 nucleotides are TGCGCCAGCAGCCAAGATGCAGGGATGGGCGCACCCCTCCACTTT. Protein: CASSQDAGMGAPLHF.

The chain recombines TRBV28 with TRBJ2-3; 7 bases fit TRBD1. Trimming cost V 3 bases and J 0 bases; bases outside gene matches: 12. This CDR3 region has 18 residues. Germline assignment: CDR1 MDHEN and CDR2 SYDVKM. For the CDR3, the DNA is TGTGCCAGCAGTTTTGGGGTGACAGGGCCTCTTAGCACAGATACGCAGTATTTT. Translated, it gives CASSFGVTGPLSTDTQYF.